This T cell receptor beta chain was captured by sequencing in a study of Graves' ophthalmopathy and Graves' hyperthyroidism. Study results and limitations: Most clonotypes expanded in thyroid above 0.001 frequency were present in blood too. This model predicted ophthalmopathy progression (sensitivity 65% to 71%, specificity about 72%).

Hyperthyroidism cases were recent diagnoses of under 2 months' duration in people aged 18 to 65. Diagnoses were established from clinical symptoms, serum thyroxine, TRAb, thyroid ultrasound and orbital computed tomography. Many counts were recorded for this clonotype. What it binds is not known. V was shortened by 7 bases and J by 0 bases, with 10 bases between the two germline ends. Germline-derived CDR1 and CDR2 are DFQATT and SNEGSKA (reference sequence). This CDR3 has 12 residues. The sequenced template was RNA, covering the TCR beta CDR3 region. Second-round multiplex PCR followed a first-round RT-PCR using HTBI primers. TCRdb used MiXCR to reprocess the multiplex PCR reads, holding one entry per CDR3 protein. The table has about 550,000 distinct CDR3 sequences, roughly 40% seen once.

The chain has TRBV20-1 and TRBJ2-7; the D gene is possibly TRBD1 (5 bases). The sample taken for sequencing was peripheral blood or thyroid tissue (not recorded which). The clonotype comes from an adult man with Graves' hyperthyroidism. DNA of the CDR3: TGCAGTGAGCAGGGCATCTCCTACGAGCAGTACTTC. Amino acid sequence: CSEQGISYEQYF.